A single sample is the source of the 29 T cell receptor beta chains below, sequenced in a study of early T cells in non-severe SARS-CoV-2 infection. A single record per CDR3 protein comes from TCRdb applying MiXCR to the 5' RACE reads. Here the sample spans about 56,000 distinct CDR3 sequences, roughly 10% being singletons. What was sequenced was whole blood. The source of these receptors is an adult who was a healthcare worker with PCR-confirmed SARS-CoV-2 infection or an uninfected control (not recorded which).

In its sample, this clonotype was seen many times. The chain combines TRBV14 with TRBJ1-1; no definite D call. Germline V lookup: CDR1 SGHDN, CDR2 FVKESK. Trimming cost V 4 bases and J 11 bases, with 11 bases left between them. This CDR3 contains 11 residues. CDR3 DNA: TGTGCCAGCAGCCCGGGGAGGTTGGCTTTCTTT. This translates into CASSPGRLAFF.

The rearrangement joins TRBV12-3 or TRBV12-4 to TRBJ1-1; 7 bases line up with TRBD1. This CDR3 is built from 14 residues. The J segment lost 3 bases and the V segment lost 2 bases, leaving 3 bases of the junction unmatched. The CDR3 bases are TGTGCCAGCAGTTTAAGCAGGGGGGACACTGAAGCTTTCTTT. This translates into CASSLSRGDTEAFF.

Ten or more counts support this clonotype. V and J are TRBV12-3 or TRBV12-4 and TRBJ1-1; 10 positions agree with TRBD1. The trim removed 4 bases at V and 9 bases at J, leaving 5 bases unmatched. The CDR3 consists of 13 residues. DNA of the CDR3: TGTGCCAGCAGTTGGACAGGGGGTCAACAAGCTTTCTTT. Translated: CASSWTGGQQAFF.

This clonotype came up a few times. The V and J genes are TRBV29-1 and TRBJ2-5; D tentatively fits TRBD1 or TRBD2 (6 bases each). Trimming pared 4 bases from V and 6 bases from J, leaving 18 bases between. The CDR3 loop spans 14 amino acids. CDR1 and CDR2 (germline): SQVTM, ANQGSEA. CDR3 region: CSVGGPGGGKTQYF. CDR3 sequence (DNA): TGCAGCGTTGGCGGCCCCGGGGGCGGGAAGACCCAGTACTTC.

This clonotype was counted only a few times. The rearrangement uses TRBV5-5 and TRBJ2-3; 12 bases fit TRBD2. Germline-derived CDR1 and CDR2 are SGHKS and YYEKEE (reference sequence). The length of the CDR3 is 16 residues. Trimming took 5 bases from V and 3 from J; bases not matched to a gene: 7. CDR3 region: CASSRRLAGETDTQYF. DNA of the CDR3: TGTGCCAGCAGTCGCCGACTAGCGGGAGAAACAGATACGCAGTATTTT.

This clonotype has just a few counts. The rearrangement joins TRBV4-3 to TRBJ1-5; 8 bases are shared with TRBD1. The CDR3 sequence is 15 residues long. The V gene's germline CDR1 is LGHNA and CDR2 YSLEER. V gave up 0 bases and J gave up 4 bases; unmatched junction bases: 2. The CDR3 here is CASSQETGANQPQHF. In nucleotides, the CDR3 is TGCGCCAGCAGCCAAGAGACAGGGGCAAATCAGCCCCAGCATTTT.

This clonotype was detected ten times or more. The genes are TRBV15 and TRBJ2-2; D remains ambiguous. The germline CDR1 and CDR2 sequences are LNHNV and YYDKDF (reference sequence). Between the trimmed V and J ends, which lost 4 bases and 3 bases, there was a span of 3 bases. The CDR3 runs 12 residues. The CDR3, as DNA: TGTGCCACCAGCAAGGACACCGGGGAGCTGTTTTTT. It translates to CATSKDTGELFF. The full variable domain, its missing parts supplied by reference TRBV15 and TRBJ2-2, is DAMVIQNPRYQVTQFGKPVTLSCSQTLNHNVMYWYQQKSSQAPKLLFHYYDKDFNNEADTPDNFQSRRPNTSFCFLDIRSPGLGDTAMYLCATSKDTGELFFGEGSRLTVL.

The chain joins TRBV20-1 to TRBJ1-4; no clear D gene. Trimming shortened V by 5 bases and J by 8 bases, and 9 bases separated the two germline ends. Germline loops: CDR1 DFQATT, CDR2 SNEGSKA (reference sequence). This CDR3 spans 11 amino acids. CDR3 region: CSAEGLEKLFF. CDR3 DNA: TGCAGTGCTGAGGGCTTAGAAAAACTGTTTTTT.

The J gene is TRBJ2-3, the V gene TRBV13; the match to TRBD2 covers 8 bases. Germline V gives CDR1 PRHDT, CDR2 FYEKMQ (reference sequence). The CDR3 spans 19 residues. V shed 1 base and J 2 bases; nucleotides not matched to a gene: 14. CDR3 loop: CASSLVISGVAGLTDTQYF. The CDR3 coding sequence is TGTGCCAGCAGCTTAGTCATCTCCGGGGTAGCGGGACTCACAGATACGCAGTATTTT.

This clonotype occurred many times. V and J are TRBV7-6 and TRBJ2-2; TRBD1 is a possible D gene (6 bases). Between the trimmed V and J ends, which lost 4 bases and 2 bases, there was a span of 8 bases. From germline, CDR1 is SGHVS and CDR2 FNYEAQ. CDR3 length equals 14 residues. The CDR3 loop is CASSSTGNTGELFF. Here the CDR3 DNA reads TGTGCCAGCAGCTCGACAGGAAACACCGGGGAGCTGTTTTTT.

This clonotype came up a few times. The CDR3 sequence: CSAGQPEEKLFF. CDR3 DNA sequence: TGCAGCGCGGGACAGCCGGAGGAAAAACTGTTTTTT. The chain combines TRBV29-1 with TRBJ1-4, with 7 bases aligning to TRBD1. This CDR3 has 12 amino acids. Germline V gene data show CDR1 as SQVTM and CDR2 as ANQGSEA. The junction had 7 bases not matched to a gene; V was cut back by 7 bases and J by 8 bases.

This chain uses TRBV12-5 with TRBJ2-2; D gene unclear. Germline CDR1 is LGHNT and CDR2 is FRNRAP. The V and J ends lost 1 base and 6 bases respectively, with 6 bases between them. The CDR3 totals 13 residues. The CDR3 nucleotides are TGTGCTAGTGGTTTGGGACCCGCCGGGGAGCTGTTTTTT. It encodes CASGLGPAGELFF. Complete variable domain (other parts from reference TRBV12-5 and TRBJ2-2): DARVTQTPRHKVTEMGQEVTMRCQPILGHNTVFWYRQTMMQGLELLAYFRNRAPLDDSGMPKDRFSAEMPDATLATLKIQPSEPRDSAVYFCASGLGPAGELFFGEGSRLTVL.

This clonotype appeared many times. The rearrangement joins TRBV5-6 to TRBJ2-1; tentatively, D is TRBD1 (6 bases). This CDR3 comprises 14 residues. V lost 2 bases, J lost 4 bases, and 10 bases lay in between. Germline CDR1 and CDR2: SGHDT and YYEEEE. The CDR3 DNA reads as TGTGCCAGCAGCTTTTCAGGGGCATACAATGAGCAGTTCTTC. As protein: CASSFSGAYNEQFF.

This clonotype was counted many times. This sequence joins TRBV7-9 and TRBJ1-6; 7 bases fit TRBD1. The CDR3 consists of 16 residues. J was trimmed by 2 bases and V by 4 bases; bases with no gene match: 5. Per the germline V gene, CDR1 is SEHNR and CDR2 is FQNEAQ (reference sequence). The CDR3 DNA is TGTGCCAGCAGCTCCTCGGACAGGCCCTATAATTCACCCCTCCACTTT. This sequence encodes CASSSSDRPYNSPLHF. The full variable domain, completed using reference TRBV7-9 and TRBJ1-6, is DTGVSQNPRHKITKRGQNVTFRCDPISEHNRLYWYRQTLGQGPEFLTYFQNEAQLEKSRLLSDRFSAERPKGSFSTLEIQRTEQGDSAMYLCASSSSDRPYNSPLHFGNGTRLTVT.

This clonotype was counted a few times. CDR3 protein: CASSRQMGATNEKLFF. In DNA, the CDR3 is TGTGCCAGCTCACGTCAAATGGGGGCAACTAATGAAAAACTGTTTTTT. J is TRBJ1-4 and V is TRBV18, with D possibly matching TRBD1 (5 bases). This CDR3 comprises 16 residues. CDR1 is KGHSH, CDR2 LQKENI, per germline. V gave up 4 bases and J gave up 0 bases, with 12 bases separating them.

The rearrangement uses TRBV24-1 and TRBJ2-3; 8 bases match TRBD1. The CDR3 extends over 13 amino acids. Germline V gives CDR1 KGHDR, CDR2 SFDVKD. The V gene end was trimmed by 10 bases and the J gene end by 3 bases; junction bases not matched to a gene: 5. The CDR3 region is CATGQEVTDTQYF. The CDR3 DNA sequence: TGTGCCACGGGACAGGAGGTGACAGATACGCAGTATTTT.

The chain is built from TRBV9 and TRBJ1-1; D not resolved. The CDR3 is 14 residues long. Germline CDR1 and CDR2: SGDLS and YYNGEE. V lost 2 bases and J 1 base, leaving 9 bases between the germline ends. In DNA form, the CDR3 reads TGTGCCAGCAGCGTTACGGCGGCGAACACTGAAGCTTTCTTT. This sequence encodes CASSVTAANTEAFF.

CDR3 bases: TGTGCCAGCAGCGTAGTGGGGGGACAGGGTTTCGAGCAGTACTTC. Residues: CASSVVGGQGFEQYF. V usage is TRBV9 and J usage is TRBJ2-7; 9 bases align to TRBD1. The CDR3 is made up of 15 amino acids. Germline CDR1 and CDR2: SGDLS and YYNGEE. Trimming cost V 0 bases and J 6 bases; bases outside gene matches: 7.

This clonotype was observed a few times. The chain carries TRBV7-2 and TRBJ2-3; weak D call: TRBD2 (6 bases). This CDR3 contains 16 residues. Trimming pared 4 bases from V and 1 base from J, leaving 15 bases between. Germline CDR1 SGHTA, CDR2 FQGNSA. The CDR3 protein is CASSSGTLGGTDTQYF. CDR3 nucleotide sequence: TGTGCCAGCAGCTCCGGGACTCTAGGGGGCACAGATACGCAGTATTTT.

This clonotype was observed at least ten times. This chain connects TRBV7-2 to TRBJ2-6; 12 bases agree with TRBD1. V dropped 3 bases and J dropped 3; count of bases not matched to a gene: 3. Looked up from germline, CDR1 is SGHTA and CDR2 is FQGNSA. The CDR3 is made up of 17 amino acids. Here the CDR3 DNA reads TGTGCCAGCAGCTTCGGGACAGGGGGCTATGGGGCCAACGTCCTGACTTTC. Protein sequence: CASSFGTGGYGANVLTF.

Ten or more counts support this clonotype. The rearrangement joins TRBV10-1 to TRBJ1-2; D perhaps matches TRBD1 (6 bases). CDR1 and CDR2 from the germline V gene are WNHNN and SYGVQD (reference sequence). The CDR3 is 13 amino acids. The V gene lost 5 bases and the J gene lost 1 base, with 8 bases spanning the gap. The CDR3 here is CASSKGGNYGYTF. CDR3 sequence (DNA): TGCGCCAGCAGTAAAGGGGGTAACTATGGCTACACCTTC.

V is TRBV7-2 and J is TRBJ1-2; TRBD1 matches at 7 bases. The V and J ends lost 5 bases and 2 bases, in that order; junction bases with no gene match: 5. This CDR3 is 14 amino acids long. Looked up from germline, CDR1 is SGHTA and CDR2 is FQGNSA. CDR3 in DNA: TGTGCCAGCAGCGAATGGGACAGCAACTATGGCTACACCTTC. Its protein is CASSEWDSNYGYTF.

In its sample, this clonotype ranks as medium-sized. The V and J genes are TRBV6-6 and TRBJ2-3, with D unresolved. CDR1 and CDR2 from the germline V gene are MNHNY and SVGAGI (reference sequence). The V end lost 0 bases, the J end lost 5 bases, and 9 bases lay between the germline ends. CDR3 length equals 14 residues. Here the CDR3 reads CASSYSGSGDTQYF. In DNA, the CDR3 is TGTGCCAGCAGTTACTCTGGGTCGGGAGATACGCAGTATTTT.

Ten or more counts support this clonotype. This sequence joins TRBV27 and TRBJ1-1; unclear D gene. CDR1 and CDR2 (germline): MNHEY, SMNVEV (reference sequence). The CDR3 runs to 11 residues. The V end was cut by 3 bases, the J end by 4 bases, with 3 bases between. The CDR3 DNA is TGTGCCAGCAGTTTCTCCACTGAAGCTTTCTTT. Translation gives CASSFSTEAFF.

V and J are TRBV6-5 and TRBJ1-6, with D unclear. Germline V gives CDR1 MNHEY, CDR2 SVGAGI. V lost 8 bases to trimming and J lost 7 bases, with 12 bases between them. The length of the CDR3 is 13 residues. The CDR3 sequence: CASPHGWNSPLHF. Written as DNA, the CDR3 is TGTGCCAGCCCCCATGGCTGGAATTCACCCCTCCACTTT.

This clonotype was recorded many times. The J gene is TRBJ1-1, the V gene TRBV2, with D perhaps matching TRBD1 (6 bases). The CDR3 length is 13 residues. Germline CDR1 SNHLY, CDR2 FYNNEI. V was cut by 4 bases and J by 5 bases, with 11 bases left in between. CDR3 bases: TGTGCCAGCAGTGCAGGCAGGGGTACTGAAGCTTTCTTT. Its translation is CASSAGRGTEAFF. Using reference TRBV2 and TRBJ1-1 for the parts outside the CDR3, the full variable domain is EPEVTQTPSHQVTQMGQEVILRCVPISNHLYFYWYRQILGQKVEFLVSFYNNEISEKSEIFDDQFSVERPDGSNFTLKIRSTKLEDSAMYFCASSAGRGTEAFFGQGTRLTVV.

Many counts were recorded for this clonotype. V usage is TRBV7-3 and J usage is TRBJ2-2; no firm D call. V was clipped by 5 bases and J by 7 bases, with 11 bases between them. The CDR3 consists of 13 residues. Germline loops: CDR1 SGHTA, CDR2 FQGTGA. For the CDR3, the DNA is TGTGCCAGCAGCCGCGTTTATGGCGGGGAGCTGTTTTTT. It is translated as CASSRVYGGELFF.

In this sample, this clonotype turned up a few times. The rearrangement uses TRBV29-1 and TRBJ2-7, with D possibly TRBD1 on 5 matching bases. Germline CDR1 and CDR2: SQVTM and ANQGSEA. V gave up 7 bases and J gave up 6 bases, with 16 bases separating them. There are 12 residues in the CDR3. In DNA form, the CDR3 reads TGCAGCGCCCAGGGTCCCCCGGCCGAGCAGTACTTC. It is translated as CSAQGPPAEQYF.

This clonotype was seen a handful of times. The rearrangement links TRBV27 to TRBJ1-1; no reliable D call. This CDR3 has 14 amino acids. Germline V CDR1 and CDR2: MNHEY, SMNVEV (reference sequence). V lost 3 bases, J lost 0 bases, and 8 bases lay in between. For the CDR3, the DNA is TGTGCCAGCAGTTTGTCCAGGCTGAACACTGAAGCTTTCTTT. Translation: CASSLSRLNTEAFF.